This entry concerns a single TCR beta chain. The target antigen is unknown. The junction had 6 bases not matched to a gene; V was cut back by 3 bases and J by 5 bases. This CDR3 is 16 amino acids long. Germline CDR1 is DFQATT and CDR2 is SNEGSKA (reference sequence). The sample belongs to a study of T cell responses to AZD1222 COVID-19 vaccine. General study points: Females made up more of the donors, who were largely white British, and clonal diversity may have come out too low. After two AZD1222 doses, spike-specific TCR breadth and depth rose versus day 0. Within unmutated variant regions lay the reported targets of nearly half of spike-specific TCRs.

Here immunoSEQ multiplex PCR was the method, and the copy in TCRdb shows in-frame clones only, minus some. The table includes 70,000 to 95,000 clones, around 92% detected once. This receptor was taken from an adult in good health. The sequencing here drew on peripheral blood, taken on day 0 of MenACWY control vaccination. The genes are TRBV20-1 and TRBJ2-1; 14 bases agree with TRBD2. DNA for the CDR3: TGCAGTGCTAGTGGCGGGACTAGCGGGGGAAACAATGAGCAGTTCTTC. Protein: CSASGGTSGGNNEQFF.